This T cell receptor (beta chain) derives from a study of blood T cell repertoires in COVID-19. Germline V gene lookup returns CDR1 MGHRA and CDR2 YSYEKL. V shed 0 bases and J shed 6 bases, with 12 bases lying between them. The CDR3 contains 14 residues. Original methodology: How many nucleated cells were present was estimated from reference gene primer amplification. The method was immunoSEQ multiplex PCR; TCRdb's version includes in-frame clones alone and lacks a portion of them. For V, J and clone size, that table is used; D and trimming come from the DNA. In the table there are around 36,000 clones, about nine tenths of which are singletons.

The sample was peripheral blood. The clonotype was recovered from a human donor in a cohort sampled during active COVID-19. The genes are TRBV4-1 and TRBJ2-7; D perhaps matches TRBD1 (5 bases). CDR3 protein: CASSQDLMGREQYF. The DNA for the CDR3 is TGCGCCAGCAGCCAAGATCTGATGGGGCGCGAGCAGTACTTC.